This entry describes one T cell receptor (beta chain). The antigen remains unidentified. The entry originates in a study of T-cell reconstitution after alpha-beta-depleted transplantation in children. The study, taken as a whole, reports: From newly produced T cells came most of the T-cell counts and diversity one year after transplant. After transplant, high TCRbeta diversity at day 60 in some patients arose from surviving recipient T cells and thymic progenitors. It was reported that alpha-beta T cells came from several hundred expanded graft clones (about two months after transplant).

Germline V gene lookup returns CDR1 LGHDT and CDR2 YNNKEL (reference sequence). V lost 4 bases, J lost 3 bases, and 11 bases stayed unmatched. This CDR3 region has 17 residues. Using unique molecular identifiers, the investigators prepared the TCRbeta library. TCRdb re-called the PCR reads through MiXCR, storing one row per CDR3 protein. Among roughly 120,000 distinct CDR3 sequences, 23% were seen once, and the ten largest hold roughly a tenth. This receptor was identified in a male patient between 2 and 9 years old who had a stem cell transplant for chronic granulomatous disease, so the T cells may come from the graft donor. The chain couples TRBV3-1 to TRBJ2-7, with 11 bases fitting TRBD2. The sequencing used PBMCs, mostly from graft donor cells, collected 180 days after TCRalphabeta/CD19-depleted stem cell transplant. CDR3 bases: TGTGCCAGCAGCCCAGTTCCCGGGACTAGCGGCTACTACGAGCAGTACTTC. Translation gives CASSPVPGTSGYYEQYF.